This T cell receptor beta chain is drawn from a study of blood T cell repertoires in COVID-19. Study summary: Sites in the United States, Italy and Spain provided acute and convalescent COVID-19 samples.

This clone occurred once. Method: immunoSEQ multiplex PCR; TCRdb's copy keeps in-frame clones and lacks some. The repertoire holds 650,000 to 800,000 clones, with around 89% as singletons. V dropped 7 bases and J dropped 0 bases, with 9 bases sitting between them. The CDR3 is made up of 14 amino acids. The germline gives CDR1 KGHSH, CDR2 LQKENI. Material for sequencing was peripheral blood. The TCR comes from a woman aged 18-29 years with acute or convalescent COVID-19. The J gene is TRBJ2-2, the V gene TRBV18; weak D call: TRBD2 (5 bases). The CDR3 DNA is TGTGCCAGCTGTGAGGGTGCGAACACCGGGGAGCTGTTTTTT. Its translation: CASCEGANTGELFF.